The 11 T cell receptor beta chains below come from one sample, sequenced in a study of OX40 agonist ivuxolimab in advanced cancers. Libraries came from the immunoSEQ multiplex PCR assay. The table was pulled from immuneACCESS by TCRdb, which kept in-frame rearrangements only. Such tables lose some clones; where checked, under half of the loss comes from unresolved V genes, and the rest has no known cause. This sample lists around 70,000 clones; around 87% were detected once. The top ten clones comprise roughly 2.1% of the sample. The sample was CD4+ or CD8+ T cells sorted from blood, taken in a trial of the OX40 agonist ivuxolimab. The receptors derive from an adult with an advanced solid tumor such as melanoma, head and neck, liver or kidney cancer.

The CDR3 bases are TGTGCCAGTACCAGCGGCCCCGGACAGGACTATGGCTACACCTTC. Translated, it gives CASTSGPGQDYGYTF. The chain couples TRBV19 to TRBJ1-2, with 7 bases identical to TRBD1. CDR3 length equals 15 residues. The germline V gene has CDR1 LNHDA and CDR2 SQIVND (reference sequence). The ends lost 7 bases at V and 3 bases at J; junction bases unmatched: 11.

The chain uses TRBV5-1 and TRBJ2-3, with 8 bases matching TRBD1. Trimming removed 4 bases from V and 5 bases from J; junction bases left unmatched: 6. The length of the CDR3 is 14 residues. Germline V gene sequence: CDR1 SGHRS, CDR2 YFSETQ. CDR3 coding DNA: TGCGCCAGCAGCCCTACAGACAGGGGAGATACGCAGTATTTT. As protein: CASSPTDRGDTQYF.

The chain employs TRBV12-5 and TRBJ1-1, with TRBD1 as a possible D gene (6 bases). Germline CDR1 and CDR2: LGHNT and FRNRAP. This CDR3 is built from 13 residues. V lost 3 bases and J 11 bases, leaving 16 bases between the germline ends. The CDR3 sequence: CASGFSLGGAAFF. In DNA, the CDR3 is TGTGCTAGTGGTTTCTCATTGGGGGGGGCGGCTTTCTTT.

The CDR3 coding sequence is TGCGCCAGCAGCCACATCGATATGGGACTAGCGGGACCTAACGAGCAGTACTTC. Its translation is CASSHIDMGLAGPNEQYF. This sequence joins TRBV4-1 and TRBJ2-7; TRBD2 matches 13 bases. This CDR3 spans 18 amino acids. The V segment lost 3 bases and the J segment 5 bases; nucleotides outside the gene matches: 13. In germline, CDR1 is MGHRA, CDR2 YSYEKL.

The rearrangement uses TRBV27 and TRBJ2-1, with 12 bases matching TRBD2. The CDR3 covers 17 residues. V lost 1 base and J lost 7; bases outside the gene matches: 8. Germline CDR1 is MNHEY and CDR2 is SMNVEV (reference sequence). CDR3 nucleotide sequence: TGTGCCAGCAGTTTATGGACTAGCGGGATTGGGGGGAATGAGCAGTTCTTC. It specifies CASSLWTSGIGGNEQFF.

The chain joins TRBV5-1 to TRBJ1-5, with 7 nucleotides matching TRBD1. Trimming removed 10 bases from V and 2 bases from J; junction bases left unmatched: 12. Germline CDR1 is SGHRS and CDR2 is YFSETQ. CDR3 size: 15 residues. CDR3 loop: CAGARGTVGNQPQHF. For the CDR3, the DNA is TGCGCCGGCGCCCGGGGGACAGTTGGCAATCAGCCCCAGCATTTT. Based on the CDR3 plus reference TRBV5-1 and TRBJ1-5, the full variable domain is KAGVTQTPRYLIKTRGQQVTLSCSPISGHRSVSWYQQTPGQGLQFLFEYFSETQRNKGNFPGRFSGRQFSNSRSEMNVSTLELGDSALYLCAGARGTVGNQPQHFGDGTRLSIL.

This chain joins TRBV6-5 and TRBJ1-1; TRBD1 aligns across 10 bases. Germline CDR1 MNHEY, CDR2 SVGAGI. V lost 7 bases, J lost 5 bases, and 10 bases stayed unmatched. CDR3 size: 15 residues. The DNA of the CDR3 is TGTGCCAGCAACAGACAGGGGGCTGGGGGGACTGAAGCTTTCTTT. This encodes CASNRQGAGGTEAFF.

J is TRBJ2-1 and V is TRBV19; D gene unclear. Germline CDR1 is LNHDA and CDR2 is SQIVND (reference sequence). V dropped 4 bases and J dropped 4 bases, with 8 bases sitting between them. This CDR3 is built from 13 residues. CDR3 in DNA: TGTGCCAGTAGTACCTTCCCGTACAATGAGCAGTTCTTC. Translation gives CASSTFPYNEQFF.

The chain recombines TRBV7-2 with TRBJ2-2; 9 bases agree with TRBD2. Germline V gene data show CDR1 as SGHTA and CDR2 as FQGNSA. The CDR3 has 14 residues. The junction had 11 bases not matched to a gene; V was cut back by 7 bases and J by 11 bases. The DNA for the CDR3 is TGTGCCAGCACCCCCGCTAGCGGGATTGGTGAGCTGTTTTTT. It is translated as CASTPASGIGELFF.

The chain is built from TRBV28 and TRBJ1-2, with D possibly matching TRBD1 (5 bases). V gave up 6 bases and J gave up 6 bases, with 20 bases separating them. Germline V gene lookup returns CDR1 MDHEN and CDR2 SYDVKM. CDR3 size: 15 residues. The CDR3 DNA follows: TGTGCCAGCAGGATTGGGGGGACCTCAGGTGATGGCTACACCTTC. Translated: CASRIGGTSGDGYTF.

J is TRBJ2-1 and V is TRBV4-1, with 7 bases lining up with TRBD2. The CDR3 consists of 13 residues. The V gene end was trimmed by 6 bases and the J gene end by 3 bases; junction bases not matched to a gene: 2. In germline, CDR1 is MGHRA, CDR2 YSYEKL. This CDR3 reads CASRGGSYNEQFF. As DNA, the CDR3 is TGCGCCAGCAGAGGCGGGAGCTACAATGAGCAGTTCTTC.